Listed below are T cell receptor beta chains from one sample, sequenced in a study of blood T cell repertoires in COVID-19. TCRdb's copy holds only in-frame clones and misses some; the assay was immunoSEQ multiplex PCR. The sample shows some 120,000 clones, roughly 76% of them seen only once. Material for sequencing was peripheral blood. These receptors originate from a human donor in a cohort sampled during active COVID-19. CDR3s leave out the opening cysteine and the closing phenylalanine or tryptophan. Each record gives: J gene, clone size, V gene, CDR3 protein. Clone size is stated in some rows and not others, as once, few, many or a class when expanded.

j_call: TRBJ2-7; clone_size: NA; v_call: TRBV27; cdr3_aa: ASSLYPSGRTDEQY
j_call: TRBJ1-3; clone_size: NA; v_call: TRBV9; cdr3_aa: ASSASSGQTDTIY
j_call: TRBJ1-4; clone_size: NA; v_call: TRBV4-2; cdr3_aa: ASSQGVNRANEKLF
j_call: TRBJ1-5; clone_size: NA; v_call: TRBV5-5; cdr3_aa: ASSLAGAGNQPQH
j_call: TRBJ1-3; clone_size: NA; v_call: TRBV4-1; cdr3_aa: ASSFQTGSSGNTIY
j_call: TRBJ1-1; clone_size: NA; v_call: TRBV5-1; cdr3_aa: ASSEPTGNTEAF
j_call: TRBJ2-1; clone_size: NA; v_call: TRBV7-2; cdr3_aa: ASSYQPTGAGNEQF
j_call: TRBJ1-2; clone_size: NA; v_call: TRBV3-1/TRBV3-2; cdr3_aa: ASSQVAGTSGYT
j_call: TRBJ1-2; clone_size: NA; v_call: TRBV7-9; cdr3_aa: ASSLGQGNYGYT
j_call: TRBJ2-3; clone_size: NA; v_call: TRBV19; cdr3_aa: ASSIILAGGPGGTQY
j_call: TRBJ1-3; clone_size: NA; v_call: TRBV7-9; cdr3_aa: ASSSVAAIMNTIY
j_call: TRBJ2-1; clone_size: NA; v_call: TRBV11-3; cdr3_aa: ASSLNRFGSSYNEQF
j_call: TRBJ2-5; clone_size: once; v_call: TRBV5-1; cdr3_aa: ASKAGGAETQY